The clone carrying this T cell receptor beta chain occurred once. Its antigen is unknown. Autoimmune disease history or systemic immunosuppression meant exclusion. This CDR3 has 15 amino acids. V was pared by 7 bases and J by 3 bases, with 19 bases between. The germline CDR1 and CDR2 sequences are MNHEY and SMNVEV (reference sequence). Clones were sequenced by immunoSEQ multiplex PCR, and TCRdb holds only the in-frame ones, with some missing. The sample includes tens of thousands of clones, roughly 90% seen only once; the top ten take about 30%. This sample was included in a study of OX40 agonist ivuxolimab in advanced cancers. Overall study context: While on treatment, patients had intravenous ivuxolimab at 0.01 to 10 mg/kg every 2 weeks. Patients achieving partial responses numbered three: one hepatocellular carcinoma case and two cutaneous melanoma cases. The study's findings and limits: Circulating CD4+ and CD8+ T cells showed clonal expansion by week 6 at 0.1 to 3.0 mg/kg.

The starting material was CD4+ or CD8+ T cells sorted from blood, obtained in a trial of the OX40 agonist ivuxolimab. The TCR sequence derives from an adult with an advanced solid tumor such as melanoma, head and neck, liver or kidney cancer. The chain links TRBV27 to TRBJ2-7; D is perhaps TRBD1 (5 bases). In nucleotides, the CDR3 is TGTGCCAGCACCCTCGCCTCCACAGGCAACTACGAGCAGTACTTC. Its translation is CASTLASTGNYEQYF.